These T cell receptor beta chains were read from a single sample in a study of technical replicates of blood from a handful of donors. TCRdb keeps only in-frame clones here, not all; method: immunoSEQ multiplex PCR. Seen here are about 57,000 clones, around 87% observed once, and the top ten hold about 5.1%. Sequenced: PBMCs. Every receptor here comes from a human donor in good health. Some clones in this sample may be carry-over from other donors' samples. The CDR3 runs from the conserved cysteine through the conserved F or W. Each record gives: clone size, J gene, V gene, D gene, CDR3 DNA, CDR3 protein. D genes are given only for firm matches. Clone size is stated in some rows and not others, as once, few, many or a class when expanded.

>.|TRBJ1-1|TRBV7-3|.
TGTGCCAGCAGCTTATCCGGGGGTCGGACTGAAGCTTTCTTT
CASSLSGGRTEAFF
>.|TRBJ1-1|TRBV15|.
TGTGCCACCAGCTTCAGGACAGAGCTTGAAGCTTTCTTT
CATSFRTELEAFF
>.|TRBJ1-2|TRBV29-1|.
TGCAGCGTCCTAGGACAGCGCACTAACTATGGCTACACCTTC
CSVLGQRTNYGYTF
>.|TRBJ2-7|TRBV18|TRBD2
TGTGCCAGCTCTTCCGGGACTACATTGTATGAGCAGTACTTC
CASSSGTTLYEQYF
>once|TRBJ1-5|TRBV6-5|.
TGTGCCAGCAGCCCCCACCGGGAAGATCAGCCCCAGCATTTT
CASSPHREDQPQHF
>.|TRBJ1-2|TRBV29-1|.
TGCAGCGTCGGGACTGACTATGGCTACACCTTC
CSVGTDYGYTF
>.|TRBJ2-6|TRBV13|.
TGTGCCAGCAGATACACCTCTGGGGCCAACGTCCTGACTTTC
CASRYTSGANVLTF
>.|TRBJ2-3|TRBV7-6|TRBD2
TGTGCCAGCAGCTCCAGAGCTAGCGGGGGGGCGGATACGCAGTATTTT
CASSSRASGGADTQYF
>.|TRBJ1-1|TRBV4-2|.
TGTGCCAGCAGCCAAGATTGGGGGACTAACACTGAAGCTTTCTTT
CASSQDWGTNTEAFF
>.|TRBJ2-5|TRBV7-9|TRBD2
TGTGCCAGCAGCGAGGTGGCTGGGGGGGGAGAGACCCAGTACTTC
CASSEVAGGGETQYF
>.|TRBJ2-5|TRBV19|TRBD2
TGTGCCAGTAGTATGAAGGGGACTAGCGGGAGGGGTAGAGAGACCCAGTACTTC
CASSMKGTSGRGRETQYF
>.|TRBJ2-1|TRBV6-5|.
TGTGCCAGCAGTTACTCGGGGGGGGCAGGTAACAATGAGCAGTTCTTC
CASSYSGGAGNNEQFF
>.|TRBJ2-3|TRBV5-1|TRBD2
TGCGCCAGCAGCCAGTGGACTAGCGGGGAAACAGATACGCAGTATTTT
CASSQWTSGETDTQYF
>.|TRBJ1-2|TRBV15|TRBD1
TGTGCCAACTGGCGCAGGGGGATAGGTGGCTACACCTTC
CANWRRGIGGYTF
>few|TRBJ2-1|TRBV5-1|TRBD2
TGCGCCAGCAGCTCAGCGGGAGGTTACAATGAGCAGTTCTTC
CASSSAGGYNEQFF
>.|TRBJ2-1|TRBV7-2|.
TGTGCCAGCAGCGACCTAGGCGAGCAGTTCTTC
CASSDLGEQFF
>.|TRBJ1-6|TRBV2|.
TGTGCCAGCAGTGACCGGAGCTCCTATAATTCACCCCTCCACTTT
CASSDRSSYNSPLHF
>.|TRBJ1-1|TRBV7-3|.
TGTGCCAGCAGCCCAAAGGGGGGGAGCACTGAAGCTTTCTTT
CASSPKGGSTEAFF
>.|TRBJ2-1|TRBV14|.
TGTGCCAGCAGCCCGCAGACAAGCGGAGATGAGCAGTTCTTC
CASSPQTSGDEQFF
>.|TRBJ2-5|TRBV5-1|.
TGCGCCAGCAGCTTCGGGGAAGAGACCCAGTACTTC
CASSFGEETQYF
>.|TRBJ2-7|TRBV4-2|TRBD2
TGTGCCAGCAGCCAAGAAATCTTAGGACTAGCGGGCCCGGGGGACTACGAGCAGTACTTC
CASSQEILGLAGPGDYEQYF
>once|TRBJ2-3|TRBV7-2|TRBD2
TGTGCCAGCAGCTTATCTAGCGGGGGGTATCTGGGGACGCAGTATTTT
CASSLSSGGYLGTQYF
>.|TRBJ1-2|TRBV5-6|.
TGTGCCAGCAGCTTATGGCGGACTAATCTTTATGGCTACACCTTC
CASSLWRTNLYGYTF
>.|TRBJ2-1|TRBV29-1|TRBD2
TGCAGCGTTTGGACTAGCGGGAACGACAATGAGCAGTTCTTC
CSVWTSGNDNEQFF
>.|TRBJ2-6|TRBV4-2|.
TGTGCCAGCAGCCAACAGGGCCCTGGGGCCAACGTCCTGACTTTC
CASSQQGPGANVLTF
>.|TRBJ1-3|TRBV27|.
TGTGCCAGCATCAGTGGCTCTGGAAACACCATATATTTT
CASISGSGNTIYF
>.|TRBJ2-5|TRBV4-1|TRBD2
TGCGCCAGCAGCCAAGATCGGGGAGGGGCGGGAACCCAGTACTTC
CASSQDRGGAGTQYF
>.|TRBJ2-3|TRBV5-4|TRBD2
TGTGCCAGCAGCTCCTCTCCTAGCGGGAGCACAGATACGCAGTATTTT
CASSSSPSGSTDTQYF
>.|TRBJ1-2|TRBV5-1|.
TGCGCCAGCAGACTGTCCTTTAACTATGGCTACACCTTC
CASRLSFNYGYTF
>.|TRBJ1-1|TRBV4-3|TRBD1
TGCGCCAGCAGCCGGGGGACAGCTCTGAACACTGAAGCTTTCTTT
CASSRGTALNTEAFF
>.|TRBJ1-1|TRBV4-3|.
TGCGCCAGCAGCCAAGGATCGATGGGGGGGACTGAAGCTTTCTTT
CASSQGSMGGTEAFF
>.|TRBJ2-1|TRBV7-2|TRBD2
TGTGCCAGCAGCCGTAGCGGGAACCGGGTCTACAATGAGCAGTTCTTC
CASSRSGNRVYNEQFF
>.|TRBJ2-1|TRBV30|.
TGTGCCTGGACAAGATTGGGCGGGACCGACAATGAGCAGTTCTTC
CAWTRLGGTDNEQFF
>.|TRBJ1-1|TRBV2|.
TGTGCCAGCAAGAGACAGGTCGAACCCACTGAAGCTTTCTTT
CASKRQVEPTEAFF
>.|TRBJ1-1|TRBV19|.
TGTGCCAGTAGCAAAAAAGGGGGATATACTGAAGCTTTCTTT
CASSKKGGYTEAFF
>.|TRBJ2-3|TRBV29-1|TRBD2
TGCAGCGTTGACGGACTAGCGGGGGCCGGGAGCACAGATACGCAGTATTTT
CSVDGLAGAGSTDTQYF
>.|TRBJ2-5|TRBV7-2|.
TGTGCCAGCAGCCAAAGATGGAGAGGGGAGACCCAGTACTTC
CASSQRWRGETQYF
>few|TRBJ2-2|TRBV5-4|.
TGTGCCAGCAGCTTGAGTCAGGGGAACACCGGGGAGCTGTTTTTT
CASSLSQGNTGELFF
>.|TRBJ2-7|TRBV6-6|TRBD1
TGTGCCAGCAGACGCAGGGGGCAGGGGTCCTACGAGCAGTACTTC
CASRRRGQGSYEQYF
>.|TRBJ1-4|TRBV29-1|.
TGCAGCGTTCAGGTGGGGGGGGGCAGTGAAAAACTGTTTTTT
CSVQVGGGSEKLFF
>few|TRBJ1-1|TRBV18|.
TGTGCCAGCTCACAGTTCGTGGGGGGTCAGAACACTGAAGCTTTCTTT
CASSQFVGGQNTEAFF
>.|TRBJ2-7|TRBV6-5|.
TGTGCCAGCAGGGACTACTACGAGCAGTACTTC
CASRDYYEQYF
>.|TRBJ2-7|TRBV18|.
TGTGCCAGCTCCCCTACCCAGGGGTACGAGCAGTACTTC
CASSPTQGYEQYF
>once|TRBJ2-7|TRBV18|TRBD2
TGTGCCAGCTCACCATTGGGACTAGCGATCGACGAGCAGTACTTC
CASSPLGLAIDEQYF
>.|TRBJ2-3|TRBV2|.
TGTGCCAGCAGTGAAGAAGGGGGCACAGATACGCAGTATTTT
CASSEEGGTDTQYF
>.|TRBJ2-7|TRBV7-2|TRBD1
TGTGCCAGCAGCTCGAGACAGGGCTCCTACGAGCAGTACTTC
CASSSRQGSYEQYF
>.|TRBJ2-3|TRBV7-3|.
TGTGCCAGCAGCTTAATCCCTAGCACAGATACGCAGTATTTT
CASSLIPSTDTQYF
>.|TRBJ1-6|TRBV19|.
TGTGCCAGTAGTATAAGGGGTCAAAAATCACCCCTCCACTTT
CASSIRGQKSPLHF
>once|TRBJ1-1|TRBV4-1|.
TGCGCCAGCAGCCACCCCGCGGGGGGAGGGCCCACTGAAGCTTTCTTT
CASSHPAGGGPTEAFF
>once|TRBJ1-5|TRBV12-5|.
TGTGCTAGTGGCCTAGATAGCAATCAGCCCCAGCATTTT
CASGLDSNQPQHF
>few|TRBJ2-2|TRBV29-1|TRBD2
TGCAGCGTTGCTCTAGCGGGAGCCGGGGAGCTGTTTTTT
CSVALAGAGELFF